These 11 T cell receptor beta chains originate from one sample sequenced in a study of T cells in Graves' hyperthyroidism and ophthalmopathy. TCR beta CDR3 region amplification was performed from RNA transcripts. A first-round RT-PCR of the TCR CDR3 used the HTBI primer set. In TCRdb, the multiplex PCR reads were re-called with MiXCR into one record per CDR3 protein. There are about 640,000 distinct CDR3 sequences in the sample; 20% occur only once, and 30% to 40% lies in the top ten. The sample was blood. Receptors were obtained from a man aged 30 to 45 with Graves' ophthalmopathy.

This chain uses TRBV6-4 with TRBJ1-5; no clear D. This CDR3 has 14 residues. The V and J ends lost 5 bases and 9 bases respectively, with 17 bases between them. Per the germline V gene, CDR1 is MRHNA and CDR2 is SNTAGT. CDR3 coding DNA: TGTGCCAGCAGTTTACATCGGGAGGATCCGCCCCAGCATTTT. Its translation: CASSLHREDPPQHF.

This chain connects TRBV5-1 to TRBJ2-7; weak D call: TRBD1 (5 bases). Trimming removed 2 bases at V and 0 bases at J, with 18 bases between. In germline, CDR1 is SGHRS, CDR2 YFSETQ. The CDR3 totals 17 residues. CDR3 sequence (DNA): TGCGCCAGCAGCTTTCCGAACAACAGGAGCCACTCCTACGAGCAGTACTTC. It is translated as CASSFPNNRSHSYEQYF.

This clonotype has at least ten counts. The CDR3 protein is CASSVAGAGTGELFF. In nucleotides, the CDR3 is TGTGCCAGCAGCGTAGCGGGAGCCGGCACCGGGGAGCTGTTTTTT. The chain carries TRBV27 and TRBJ2-2; 9 bases are a match to TRBD2. The V and J ends lost 6 bases and 4 bases, in that order; junction bases with no gene match: 6. The CDR3 consists of 15 residues. Germline-derived CDR1 and CDR2 are MNHEY and SMNVEV (reference sequence).

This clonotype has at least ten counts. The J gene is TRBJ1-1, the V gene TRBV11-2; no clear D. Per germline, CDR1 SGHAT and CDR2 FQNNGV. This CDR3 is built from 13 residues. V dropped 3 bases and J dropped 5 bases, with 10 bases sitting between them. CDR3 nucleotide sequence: TGTGCCAGCAGCTTTGCGGATTCGACTGAAGCTTTCTTT. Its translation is CASSFADSTEAFF.

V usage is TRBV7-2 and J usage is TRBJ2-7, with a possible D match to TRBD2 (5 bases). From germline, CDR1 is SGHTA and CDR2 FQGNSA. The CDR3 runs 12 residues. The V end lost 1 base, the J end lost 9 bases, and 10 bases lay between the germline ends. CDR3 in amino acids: CASSLGGRGQYF. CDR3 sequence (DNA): TGTGCCAGCAGCTTAGGAGGACGGGGGCAGTACTTC. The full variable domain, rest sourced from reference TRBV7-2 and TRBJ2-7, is GAGVSQSPSNKVTEKGKDVELRCDPISGHTALYWYRQSLGQGLEFLIYFQGNSAPDKSGLPSDRFSAERTGGSVSTLTIQRTQQEDSAVYLCASSLGGRGQYFGPGTRLTVT.

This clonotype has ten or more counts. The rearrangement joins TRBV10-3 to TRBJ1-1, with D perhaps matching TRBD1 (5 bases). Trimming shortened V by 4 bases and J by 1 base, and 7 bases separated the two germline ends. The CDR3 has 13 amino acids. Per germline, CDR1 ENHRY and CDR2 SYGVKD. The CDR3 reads CAISGGGNTEAFF. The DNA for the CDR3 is TGTGCCATCAGTGGCGGGGGGAACACTGAAGCTTTCTTT.

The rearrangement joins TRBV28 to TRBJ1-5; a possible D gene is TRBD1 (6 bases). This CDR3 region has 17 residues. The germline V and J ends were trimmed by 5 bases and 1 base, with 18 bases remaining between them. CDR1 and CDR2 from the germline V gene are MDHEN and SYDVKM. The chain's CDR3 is CASSATQGMISNQPQHF. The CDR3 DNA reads TGTGCCAGCAGTGCCACACAGGGTATGATCAGCAATCAGCCCCAGCATTTT.

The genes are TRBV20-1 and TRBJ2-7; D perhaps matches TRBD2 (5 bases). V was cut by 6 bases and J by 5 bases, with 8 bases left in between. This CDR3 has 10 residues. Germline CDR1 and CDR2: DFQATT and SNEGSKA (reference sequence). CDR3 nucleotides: TGCAGTGCCCAGCGGAACGAGCAGTACTTC. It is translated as CSAQRNEQYF.

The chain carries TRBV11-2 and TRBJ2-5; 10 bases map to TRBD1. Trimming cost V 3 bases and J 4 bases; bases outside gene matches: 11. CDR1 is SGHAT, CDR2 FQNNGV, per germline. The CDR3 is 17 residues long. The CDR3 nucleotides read TGTGCCAGCAGCTTCGACCCACCGGACAGGGGGGGAGAGACCCAGTACTTC. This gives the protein CASSFDPPDRGGETQYF.

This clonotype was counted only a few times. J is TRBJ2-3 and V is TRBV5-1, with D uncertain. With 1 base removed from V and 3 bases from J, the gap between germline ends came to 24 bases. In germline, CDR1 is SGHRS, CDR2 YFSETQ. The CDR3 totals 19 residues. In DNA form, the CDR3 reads TGCGCCAGCAGCTTGTTGGGGTCTGAGAACCACAAATGGACAGATACGCAGTATTTT. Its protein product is CASSLLGSENHKWTDTQYF.

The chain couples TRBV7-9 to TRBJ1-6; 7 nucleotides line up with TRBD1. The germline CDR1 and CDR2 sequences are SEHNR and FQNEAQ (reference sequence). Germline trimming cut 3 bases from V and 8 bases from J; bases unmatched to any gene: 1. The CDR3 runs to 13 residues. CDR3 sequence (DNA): TGTGCCAGCAGCTTTGACAGGGATTCACCCCTCCACTTT. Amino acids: CASSFDRDSPLHF.